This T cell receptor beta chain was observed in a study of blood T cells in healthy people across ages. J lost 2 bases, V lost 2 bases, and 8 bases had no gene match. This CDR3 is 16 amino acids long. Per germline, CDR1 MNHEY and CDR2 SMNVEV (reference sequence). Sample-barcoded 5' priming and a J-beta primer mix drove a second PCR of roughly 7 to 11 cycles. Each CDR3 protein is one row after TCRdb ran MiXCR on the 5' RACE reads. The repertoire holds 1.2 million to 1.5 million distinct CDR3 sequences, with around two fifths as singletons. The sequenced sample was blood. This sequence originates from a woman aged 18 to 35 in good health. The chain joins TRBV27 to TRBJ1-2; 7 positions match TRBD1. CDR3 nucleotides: TGTGCCAGCAGTTTACTCCCAGGGGGTTTAAACTATGGCTACACCTTC. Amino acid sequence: CASSLLPGGLNYGYTF.